These 18 T cell receptor beta chains came from one sample sequenced in a study of metastatic and nonmetastatic thyroid tumors. Not a single patient had been given any form of treatment at any point before undergoing thyroid surgery. With MiXCR, TCRdb called clones anew from the PCR reads. This sample has about 48,000 clones, with over 20% found just once. Sequencing was carried out using blood. The origin of the receptors is a male donor with papillary thyroid cancer or a benign thyroid nodule (not recorded which). Some clones in this sample may be carry-over from other donors' samples.

This clone appeared a few times. The chain has TRBV4-2 and TRBJ2-7; possible D gene TRBD2, 6 bases. The CDR3 runs to 14 residues. Germline CDR1 and CDR2: LGHNA and YNFKEQ. V was shortened by 0 bases and J by 7 bases, with 13 bases between the two germline ends. The CDR3 is CASSQDPDSGEQYF. DNA of the CDR3: TGTGCCAGCAGCCAAGATCCCGACAGCGGGGAGCAGTACTTC.

In this sample, this clone turned up many times. The chain uses TRBV28 and TRBJ2-7, with 9 bases matching TRBD2. The CDR3 runs 13 residues. Trimming removed 8 bases from V and 2 bases from J; junction bases left unmatched: 4. Germline V lookup: CDR1 MDHEN, CDR2 SYDVKM. CDR3 residues: CASHSSGTYEQYF. The CDR3, as DNA: TGTGCCAGCCATTCTAGCGGGACCTACGAGCAGTACTTC.

This clone was found many times. The rearrangement uses TRBV11-1 and TRBJ1-3; no clear D. CDR3 length: 16 amino acids. Per the germline V gene, CDR1 is SGHAT and CDR2 is FQDESV (reference sequence). V was shortened by 5 bases and J by 0 bases, with 14 bases between the two germline ends. The DNA for the CDR3 is TGTGCCAGCAGCCATCCTCCGGGCGACTCTGGAAACACCATATATTTT. It is translated as CASSHPPGDSGNTIYF.

J is TRBJ1-2 and V is TRBV7-2, with D possibly being TRBD1 (5 bases). V lost 5 bases, J lost 8 bases, and 21 bases lay in between. The V gene's germline CDR1 is SGHTA and CDR2 FQGNSA. This CDR3 has 15 residues. CDR3 protein: CASSPVGWAGRGYTF. The CDR3 DNA reads as TGTGCCAGCAGCCCCGTGGGGTGGGCAGGGCGCGGCTACACCTTC.

This clone was counted between two and nine times. V gene TRBV6-1 combines with J gene TRBJ1-3; D is uncertain. Looked up from germline, CDR1 is MNHNS and CDR2 is SASEGT. This CDR3 has 17 amino acids. The germline V and J ends were trimmed by 2 bases and 0 bases, with 14 bases remaining between them. The CDR3 DNA is TGTGCCAGCAGTGAATCCGTTTGGGCATTCTCTGGAAACACCATATATTTT. Translating it yields CASSESVWAFSGNTIYF.

This rearrangement joins TRBV6-7 to TRBJ1-2; D is undetermined. TRBV6-7 is designated an ORF whose function remains uncertain. V was clipped by 2 bases and J by 7 bases, with 14 bases between them. The CDR3 runs 14 residues. The CDR3 DNA sequence: TGTGCCAGCAGTTACCCGAAACTAGAGCCTGGCTACACCTTC. Amino acid sequence: CASSYPKLEPGYTF.

This clone occurred many times. V gene TRBV7-4 combines with J gene TRBJ1-1; weak D call: TRBD1 (5 bases). Looked up from germline, CDR1 is SGHVT and CDR2 is SQSDAQ. This CDR3 has 15 residues. Trimming took 7 bases from V and 0 from J, leaving 15 bases between them. CDR3 bases: TGTGCCAGCACCAAAAGGTCCAGGGTGAACACTGAAGCTTTCTTT. This gives the protein CASTKRSRVNTEAFF.

The V call is TRBV5-6, the J call TRBJ2-3; D may be TRBD2 (5 bases). Germline assignment: CDR1 SGHDT and CDR2 YYEEEE. The CDR3 is 16 amino acids. V was trimmed by 1 base and J by 4 bases, leaving 16 bases between them. The CDR3 reads CASSLLGSGLSDTQYF. Written as DNA, the CDR3 is TGTGCCAGCAGCTTGCTTGGCAGTGGACTTTCAGATACGCAGTATTTT.

The chain carries TRBV30 and TRBJ2-7, with 11 bases that match TRBD2. The V gene's germline CDR1 is GTSNPN and CDR2 SVGIG (reference sequence). The V segment lost 2 bases and the J segment 3 bases; nucleotides outside the gene matches: 3. The CDR3 spans 14 residues. DNA of the CDR3: TGTGCCTGGAGTCGGGGGACTAGCGGCTACGAGCAGTACTTC. The encoded protein is CAWSRGTSGYEQYF.

Many counts were recorded for this clone. The chain carries TRBV3-1 and TRBJ1-5, with D possibly TRBD1 on 6 matching bases. The CDR3 is 17 residues long. Germline CDR1 reads LGHDT; CDR2 reads YNNKEL (reference sequence). V was trimmed by 0 bases and J by 2 bases, leaving 14 bases between them. The CDR3 reads CASSQDSGATGNQPQHF. Here the CDR3 DNA reads TGTGCCAGCAGCCAAGATTCGGGGGCGACTGGCAATCAGCCCCAGCATTTT. Full variable domain (remainder filled in from reference TRBV3-1 and TRBJ1-5): DTAVSQTPKYLVTQMGNDKSIKCEQNLGHDTMYWYKQDSKKFLKIMFSYNNKELIINETVPNRFSPKSPDKAHLNLHINSLELGDSAVYFCASSQDSGATGNQPQHFGDGTRLSIL.

The rearrangement joins TRBV20-1 to TRBJ2-5; TRBD1 aligns across 9 bases. Germline V gene sequence: CDR1 DFQATT, CDR2 SNEGSKA (reference sequence). Trimming removed 4 bases from V and 4 bases from J; junction bases left unmatched: 1. The CDR3 contains 12 residues. The CDR3 spells CSAMDRGETQYF. The DNA of the CDR3 is TGCAGTGCTATGGACAGGGGAGAGACCCAGTACTTC.

On this clone: Within the sample, other DNA sequences also encode this same CDR3. V is TRBV18 and J is TRBJ1-4, with a weak D call TRBD1 (5 bases). The germline CDR1 and CDR2 sequences are KGHSH and LQKENI. Trimming cost V 3 bases and J 3 bases, with 11 bases left between them. This CDR3 has 15 amino acids. CDR3 coding DNA: TGTGCCAGCTCACCCTCTACGGGGGCTAATGAAAAACTGTTTTTT. Protein sequence: CASSPSTGANEKLFF.

This clone was seen just once. V and J are TRBV11-2 and TRBJ2-6; D unresolved. V was trimmed by 5 bases and J by 0 bases, leaving 11 bases between them. Germline-derived CDR1 and CDR2 are SGHAT and FQNNGV. This CDR3 comprises 16 residues. Here the CDR3 DNA reads TGTGCCAGCAGCCCCCCGAACCGCTCTGGGGCCAACGTCCTGACTTTC. Its protein is CASSPPNRSGANVLTF.

This clone was observed many times. The chain employs TRBV3-1 and TRBJ2-3; D remains unclear. The germline V gene encodes CDR1 LGHDT and CDR2 YNNKEL (reference sequence). There are 14 residues in the CDR3. V lost 4 bases and J lost 0, with 8 bases in between. Here the CDR3 reads CASSPIDSTDTQYF. Written as DNA, the CDR3 is TGTGCCAGCAGCCCGATCGACAGCACAGATACGCAGTATTTT.

This clone was seen ten or more times. A read error may be the cause here, since a much bigger clone is one base away. The chain carries TRBV19 and TRBJ2-4; D ambiguous. CDR1 is LNHDA and CDR2 is SQIVND in the germline V gene (reference sequence). The CDR3 runs 13 residues. The CDR3 bases are TGTGCCAGTAGGGCAGCTAACAAAAACATTCAGTGCTTC. The encoded protein is CASRAANKNIQCF. Complete variable domain (other parts from reference TRBV19 and TRBJ2-4): DGGITQSPKYLFRKEGQNVTLSCEQNLNHDAMYWYRQDPGQGLRLIYYSQIVNDFQKGDIAEGYSVSREKKESFPLTVTSAQKNPTAFYLCASRAANKNIQCFGAGTRLSVL.

A few counts support this clone. The chain carries TRBV5-5 and TRBJ2-7, with D perhaps matching TRBD1 (5 bases). The germline gives CDR1 SGHKS, CDR2 YYEKEE (reference sequence). The CDR3 sequence is 12 residues long. Trimming removed 3 bases from V and 6 bases from J, with 10 bases in between. The CDR3 coding sequence is TGTGCCAGCAGCTGGGGCGTCGGCGAGCAGTACTTC. Translation gives CASSWGVGEQYF.

This clone was counted many times. The chain recombines TRBV4-1 with TRBJ2-3; D gene unclear. CDR1 and CDR2 (germline): MGHRA, YSYEKL. The ends were cut back, 3 bases at V and 0 bases at J, with 7 bases in the middle. This CDR3 is 14 amino acids long. The CDR3 loop is CASSQPPSTDTQYF. The CDR3 nucleotides read TGCGCCAGCAGCCAGCCACCTAGCACAGATACGCAGTATTTT.

Details on this clone: This sequence may be a read error, since a much larger clone differs from it by one base. The J gene is TRBJ2-3, the V gene TRBV11-1; D might be TRBD2 (6 bases). CDR1 and CDR2 (germline): SGHAT, FQDESV (reference sequence). The V gene lost 3 bases and the J gene lost 4 bases, with 14 bases spanning the gap. The CDR3 has 15 residues. DNA for the CDR3: TGTGCCAGCAGCTTGGAGGGCAGGGCGGCAGATACGCAGTATTTT. Protein: CASSLEGRAADTQYF.